One sample yielded the 18 T cell receptor beta chains listed below, sequenced in a study of blood T cell repertoires in COVID-19 (dated by TCRdb to 2018 to 2020). The method was the immunoSEQ multiplex PCR assay. The source is immuneACCESS, and TCRdb retained only in-frame sequences with V and J called. Part of the clones is not carried over; for the studies checked, unresolved V genes explain less than half of this, and the remainder is unexplained. Here the sample has about 81,000 clones; about 86% occur a single time. The ten largest clones take up about 4.8% of the sample. The sequencing input was peripheral blood. Receptor source: a woman older than 75 with acute or convalescent COVID-19.

V is TRBV30 and J is TRBJ2-7, with 8 bases aligning to TRBD2. Trimming took 3 bases from V and 7 from J; bases not matched to a gene: 8. In germline, CDR1 is GTSNPN, CDR2 SVGIG (reference sequence). This CDR3 contains 13 residues. DNA of the CDR3: TGTGCCTGGAGCGATAGCGGGGCGGGGGAGCAGTACTTC. Protein sequence: CAWSDSGAGEQYF.

The V call is TRBV7-9, the J call TRBJ1-1, with D possibly TRBD1 on 6 matching bases. The CDR3 covers 15 residues. V lost 6 bases to trimming and J lost 0 bases, with 14 bases between them. CDR1 and CDR2 from the germline V gene are SEHNR and FQNEAQ (reference sequence). CDR3 sequence reads: CASRGKDRLNTEAFF. The CDR3 DNA reads TGTGCCAGCAGGGGAAAGGACAGATTGAACACTGAAGCTTTCTTT.

The chain couples TRBV6-6 to TRBJ2-5; tentative D call: TRBD2 (6 bases). The CDR3 has 18 residues. Germline V gene sequence: CDR1 MNHNY, CDR2 SVGAGI (reference sequence). Trimming took 5 bases from V and 1 from J, leaving 23 bases between them. The CDR3 bases are TGTGCCAGCAGTCACCCCCCCCTTAGCGGTCCCCTCCAAGAGACCCAGTACTTC. Translating it yields CASSHPPLSGPLQETQYF.

The gene calls are TRBV27 and TRBJ1-2; no firm D call. The CDR3 is made up of 14 amino acids. CDR1 and CDR2 from the germline V gene are MNHEY and SMNVEV (reference sequence). V lost 2 bases, J lost 4 bases, and 11 bases lay in between. CDR3 DNA sequence: TGTGCCAGCAGTTTAACAGAAGCCTCCTATGGCTACACCTTC. Its protein is CASSLTEASYGYTF.

V gene TRBV10-3 combines with J gene TRBJ2-5, with D possibly matching TRBD2 (7 bases). The CDR3 covers 15 residues. The V gene's germline CDR1 is ENHRY and CDR2 SYGVKD. V lost 6 bases, J lost 5 bases, and 19 bases lay in between. The CDR3 here is CAISRAGAGGETQYF. Written as DNA, the CDR3 is TGTGCCATCAGCCGAGCAGGGGCCGGGGGGGAGACCCAGTACTTC.

V gene TRBV4-2 combines with J gene TRBJ1-1; 9 nucleotides match TRBD1. The CDR3 length is 14 residues. V dropped 3 bases and J dropped 7; count of bases not matched to a gene: 6. From germline, CDR1 is LGHNA and CDR2 YNFKEQ. CDR3 in DNA: TGTGCCAGCAGCCATCCGGGACAGGGAGGTGAAGCTTTCTTT. This encodes CASSHPGQGGEAFF.

The rearrangement joins TRBV7-8 to TRBJ2-3; 9 bases map to TRBD1. CDR1 SGHVS and CDR2 FQNEAQ come from the germline V gene. CDR3 size: 15 residues. Trimming took 1 base from V and 5 from J; bases not matched to a gene: 4. CDR3: CASSLVGTGLDTQYF. The CDR3 DNA reads TGTGCCAGCAGCTTAGTGGGGACAGGGCTAGATACGCAGTATTTT.

The chain couples TRBV4-2 to TRBJ2-6; 7 bases are a match to TRBD2. The CDR3 length is 16 residues. Germline V CDR1 and CDR2: LGHNA, YNFKEQ. J was trimmed by 3 bases and V by 4 bases; bases with no gene match: 6. DNA of the CDR3: TGTGCCAGCAGCCCTCGACTAGCCGGTGGGGCCAACGTCCTGACTTTC. Translation gives CASSPRLAGGANVLTF.

V is TRBV19 and J is TRBJ1-1, with D unresolved. The CDR3 extends over 13 amino acids. V gave up 7 bases and J gave up 3 bases, with 12 bases separating them. The germline V gene encodes CDR1 LNHDA and CDR2 SQIVND (reference sequence). The CDR3 bases are TGTGCCAGTAACCTAGGGAGGGACACTGAAGCTTTCTTT. Translating gives CASNLGRDTEAFF. The entire variable domain, with the rest obtained from reference TRBV19 and TRBJ1-1, is as follows: DGGITQSPKYLFRKEGQNVTLSCEQNLNHDAMYWYRQDPGQGLRLIYYSQIVNDFQKGDIAEGYSVSREKKESFPLTVTSAQKNPTAFYLCASNLGRDTEAFFGQGTRLTVV.

For the CDR3, the DNA is TGTGCCAGCAGTCCCCGGGGAGTTTACGAGCAGTACTTC. Its translation: CASSPRGVYEQYF. The chain joins TRBV6-1 to TRBJ2-7, with a possible D match to TRBD2 (5 bases). V was shortened by 5 bases and J by 4 bases, with 12 bases between the two germline ends. The germline V gene encodes CDR1 MNHNS and CDR2 SASEGT. This CDR3 comprises 13 residues.

V and J are TRBV7-2 and TRBJ2-5; TRBD1 aligns across 9 bases. Germline CDR1 and CDR2: SGHTA and FQGNSA. J gave up 4 bases and V 6 bases, and 6 bases lay outside the gene matches. The CDR3 loop spans 14 amino acids. The CDR3 protein is CASSRGQGVETQYF. In DNA, the CDR3 is TGTGCCAGCAGTAGGGGACAGGGCGTAGAGACCCAGTACTTC. The complete variable domain, with remaining parts taken from reference TRBV7-2 and TRBJ2-5, reads GAGVSQSPSNKVTEKGKDVELRCDPISGHTALYWYRQSLGQGLEFLIYFQGNSAPDKSGLPSDRFSAERTGGSVSTLTIQRTQQEDSAVYLCASSRGQGVETQYFGPGTRLLVL.

This clone showed up just once. V gene TRBV6-4 combines with J gene TRBJ2-7; maybe TRBD2 (6 bases). The CDR3 totals 13 residues. Per the germline V gene, CDR1 is MRHNA and CDR2 is SNTAGT. V shed 2 bases and J shed 5 bases, with 10 bases lying between them. The CDR3 sequence is CASSDRWGDEQYF. DNA for the CDR3: TGTGCCAGCAGTGACAGGTGGGGGGACGAGCAGTACTTC.

The genes are TRBV10-1 and TRBJ2-2; the D gene is possibly TRBD2 (5 bases). The ends were cut back, 6 bases at V and 0 bases at J, with 8 bases in the middle. From germline, CDR1 is WNHNN and CDR2 SYGVQD (reference sequence). This CDR3 contains 14 residues. CDR3 nucleotides: TGCGCCAGCAGGGTCGGGACGAACACCGGGGAGCTGTTTTTT. It specifies CASRVGTNTGELFF.

CDR3 sequence (DNA): TGTGCCAGCACATGGGCAGGGCCCCGTGCCACCGGGGAGCTGTTTTTT. It yields the protein CASTWAGPRATGELFF. V and J are TRBV21-1 and TRBJ2-2; the table assigns TRBD1, which was not confirmed against the DNA. TRBV21-1 is marked as a pseudogene. This CDR3 contains 16 residues.

The V and J genes are TRBV9 and TRBJ2-3; maybe TRBD2 (6 bases). The germline gives CDR1 SGDLS, CDR2 YYNGEE. This CDR3 region has 15 residues. V was trimmed by 2 bases and J by 3 bases, leaving 13 bases between them. This CDR3 is CASSVQGGGTDTQYF. The CDR3 DNA sequence: TGTGCCAGCAGCGTTCAGGGCGGAGGGACAGATACGCAGTATTTT.

The V call is TRBV27, the J call TRBJ1-6; D gene uncertain. Per germline, CDR1 MNHEY and CDR2 SMNVEV (reference sequence). V was pared by 0 bases and J by 0 bases, with 15 bases between. This CDR3 has 19 amino acids. DNA for the CDR3: TGTGCCAGCAGTTTATCATTTCCAACGGGGAGCTCCTATAATTCACCCCTCCACTTT. Amino acid sequence: CASSLSFPTGSSYNSPLHF.

The V call is TRBV6-5, the J call TRBJ2-2; 8 bases are a match to TRBD2. This CDR3 comprises 16 residues. CDR1 MNHEY and CDR2 SVGAGI come from the germline V gene. Trimming removed 3 bases from V and 0 bases from J; junction bases left unmatched: 3. As DNA, the CDR3 is TGTGCCAGCAGTTATGATAGCGGGACGAACACCGGGGAGCTGTTTTTT. Translation gives CASSYDSGTNTGELFF.

With regard to this clone: The junction departs from the called germline gene at one end, perhaps through a read error. The chain links TRBV5-6 to TRBJ1-5; 11 bases line up with TRBD1. Germline values: CDR1 SGHDT, CDR2 YYEEEE. CDR3 length: 17 amino acids. The CDR3 protein is CASSLAAGQGAGQPQHF. As DNA, the CDR3 is TGTGCCAGCAGTTTGGCGGCCGGACAGGGGGCTGGGCAGCCCCAGCATTTT.